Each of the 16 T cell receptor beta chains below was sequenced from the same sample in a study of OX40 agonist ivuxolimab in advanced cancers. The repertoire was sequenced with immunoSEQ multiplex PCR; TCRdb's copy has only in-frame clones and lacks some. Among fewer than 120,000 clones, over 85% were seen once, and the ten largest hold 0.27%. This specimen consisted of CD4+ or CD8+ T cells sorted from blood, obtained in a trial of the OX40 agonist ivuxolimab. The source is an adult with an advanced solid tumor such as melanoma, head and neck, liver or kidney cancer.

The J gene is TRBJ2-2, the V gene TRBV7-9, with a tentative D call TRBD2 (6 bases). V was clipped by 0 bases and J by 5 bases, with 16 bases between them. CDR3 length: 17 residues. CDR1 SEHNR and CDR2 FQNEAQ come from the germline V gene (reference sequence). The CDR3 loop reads CASSLAREGRITGELFF. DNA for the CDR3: TGTGCCAGCAGCTTAGCGCGGGAAGGGAGGATAACCGGGGAGCTGTTTTTT.

The CDR3 DNA is TGTGCCAGCTCACTCGGGACTACCCGGGAGACCCAGTACTTC. It translates to CASSLGTTRETQYF. The gene calls are TRBV18 and TRBJ2-5; 7 bases are shared with TRBD2. Looked up from germline, CDR1 is KGHSH and CDR2 is LQKENI. The J segment lost 5 bases and the V segment lost 4 bases, leaving 7 bases of the junction unmatched. This CDR3 has 14 amino acids.

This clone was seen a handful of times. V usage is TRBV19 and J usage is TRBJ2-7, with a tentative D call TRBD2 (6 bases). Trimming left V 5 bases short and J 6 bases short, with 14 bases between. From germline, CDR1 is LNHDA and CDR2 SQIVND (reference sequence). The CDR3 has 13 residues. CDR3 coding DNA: TGTGCCAGTAGTGCCGAGACTAGGGGCGAGCAGTACTTC. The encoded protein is CASSAETRGEQYF.

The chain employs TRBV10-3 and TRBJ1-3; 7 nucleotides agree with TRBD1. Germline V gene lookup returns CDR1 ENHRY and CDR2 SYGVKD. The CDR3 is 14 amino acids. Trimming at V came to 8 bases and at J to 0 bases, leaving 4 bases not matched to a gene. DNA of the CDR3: TGTGCCATCTCGGGACAGAACTCTGGAAACACCATATATTTT. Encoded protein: CAISGQNSGNTIYF.

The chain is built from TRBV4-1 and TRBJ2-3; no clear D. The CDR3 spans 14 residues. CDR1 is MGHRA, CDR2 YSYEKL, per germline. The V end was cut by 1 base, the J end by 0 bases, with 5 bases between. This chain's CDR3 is CASSQGLSTDTQYF. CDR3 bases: TGCGCCAGCAGCCAAGGGTTAAGCACAGATACGCAGTATTTT.

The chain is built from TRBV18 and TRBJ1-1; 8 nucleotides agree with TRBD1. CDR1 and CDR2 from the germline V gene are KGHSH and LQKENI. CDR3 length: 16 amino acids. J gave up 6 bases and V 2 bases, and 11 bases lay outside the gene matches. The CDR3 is CASSPTGDRGGSEAFF. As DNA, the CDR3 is TGTGCCAGCTCACCAACCGGCGACAGGGGAGGCTCTGAAGCTTTCTTT.

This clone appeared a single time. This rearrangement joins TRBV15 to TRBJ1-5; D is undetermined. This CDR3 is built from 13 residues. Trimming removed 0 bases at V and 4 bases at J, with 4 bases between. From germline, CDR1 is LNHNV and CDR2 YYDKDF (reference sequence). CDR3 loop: CATSRDRNQPQHF. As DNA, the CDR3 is TGTGCCACCAGCAGAGATAGAAATCAGCCCCAGCATTTT.

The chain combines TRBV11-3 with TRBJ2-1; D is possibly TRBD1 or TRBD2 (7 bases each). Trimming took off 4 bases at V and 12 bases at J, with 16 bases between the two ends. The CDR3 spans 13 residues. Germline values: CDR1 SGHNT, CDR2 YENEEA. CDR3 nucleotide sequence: TGTGCCAGCAGCTCAGGGGGGGCCCGAGGGCAGTTCTTC. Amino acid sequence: CASSSGGARGQFF.

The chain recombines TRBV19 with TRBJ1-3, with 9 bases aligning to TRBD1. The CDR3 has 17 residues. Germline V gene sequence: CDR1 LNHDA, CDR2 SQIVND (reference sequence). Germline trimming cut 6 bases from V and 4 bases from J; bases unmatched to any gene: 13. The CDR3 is CASRRGQGTTLGNTIYF. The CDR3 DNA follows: TGTGCCAGTAGACGGGGACAGGGAACAACGCTGGGAAACACCATATATTTT.

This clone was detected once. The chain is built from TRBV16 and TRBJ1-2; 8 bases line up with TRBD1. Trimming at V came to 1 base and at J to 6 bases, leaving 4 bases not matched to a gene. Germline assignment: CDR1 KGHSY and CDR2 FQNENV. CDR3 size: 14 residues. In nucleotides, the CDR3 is TGTGCCAGCAGCCAATTCGGGGGACAGGATGGCTACACCTTC. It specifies CASSQFGGQDGYTF.

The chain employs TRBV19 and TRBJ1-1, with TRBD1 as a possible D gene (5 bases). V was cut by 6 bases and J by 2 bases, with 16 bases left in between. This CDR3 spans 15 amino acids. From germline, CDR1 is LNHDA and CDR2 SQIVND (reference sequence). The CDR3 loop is CASSLRLTENTEAFF. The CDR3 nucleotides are TGTGCCAGTAGCCTCCGTTTGACAGAAAACACTGAAGCTTTCTTT.

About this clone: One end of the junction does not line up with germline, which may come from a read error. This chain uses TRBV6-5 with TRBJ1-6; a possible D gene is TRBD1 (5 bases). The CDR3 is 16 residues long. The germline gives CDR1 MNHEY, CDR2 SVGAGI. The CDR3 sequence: CASTYGTVSYNSPLHF. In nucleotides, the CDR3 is TGTGCCAGCACTTACGGGACCGTCTCCTATAATTCACCCCTCCACTTT.

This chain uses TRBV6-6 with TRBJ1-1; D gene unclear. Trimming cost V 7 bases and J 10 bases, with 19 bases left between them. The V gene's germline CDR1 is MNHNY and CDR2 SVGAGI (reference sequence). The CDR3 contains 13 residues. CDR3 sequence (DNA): TGTGCCAGCACCTGGGCTAAAGATGGTCCAGCTTTCTTT. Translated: CASTWAKDGPAFF.

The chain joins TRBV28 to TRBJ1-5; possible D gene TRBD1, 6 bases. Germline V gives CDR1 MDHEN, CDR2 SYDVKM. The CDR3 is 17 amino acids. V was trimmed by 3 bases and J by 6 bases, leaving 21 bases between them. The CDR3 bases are TGTGCCAGCAGTTTGGGGTTCCGGGACAAGAGTGGTCAGCCCCAGCATTTT. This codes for CASSLGFRDKSGQPQHF. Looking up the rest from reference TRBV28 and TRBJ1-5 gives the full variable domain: DVKVTQSSRYLVKRTGEKVFLECVQDMDHENMFWYRQDPGLGLRLIYFSYDVKMKEKGDIPEGYSVSREKKERFSLILESASTNQTSMYLCASSLGFRDKSGQPQHFGDGTRLSIL.

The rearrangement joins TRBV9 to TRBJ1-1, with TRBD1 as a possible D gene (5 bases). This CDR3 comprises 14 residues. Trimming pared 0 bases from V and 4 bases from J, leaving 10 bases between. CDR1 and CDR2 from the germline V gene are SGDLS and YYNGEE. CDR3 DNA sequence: TGTGCCAGCAGCGTAGATGCAGGGCGCACTGAAGCTTTCTTT. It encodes CASSVDAGRTEAFF. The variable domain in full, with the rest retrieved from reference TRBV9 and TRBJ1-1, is DSGVTQTPKHLITATGQRVTLRCSPRSGDLSVYWYQQSLDQGLQFLIQYYNGEERAKGNILERFSAQQFPDLHSELNLSSLELGDSALYFCASSVDAGRTEAFFGQGTRLTVV.

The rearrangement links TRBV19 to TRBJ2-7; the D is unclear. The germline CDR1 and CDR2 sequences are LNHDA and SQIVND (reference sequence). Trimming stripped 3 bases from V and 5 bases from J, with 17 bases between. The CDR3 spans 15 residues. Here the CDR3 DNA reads TGTGCCAGTAGTATCTCCTCCTTTTCGGACGACGAGCAGTACTTC. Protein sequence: CASSISSFSDDEQYF.